The following is a T cell receptor beta chain sequence with its context. What it recognizes is unknown. The data belong to a study of cytomegalovirus exposure and HLA in healthy donors. General study points: The records held CMV serostatus as the only immune exposure information. Three chains linked to CMV were shown in vitro to be specific for CMV antigens. Follow-up analysis seemed to connect common viral pathogens with several of the most significant clusters identified. In an earlier analysis, in roughly 600 donors, most V segments appeared productive either ~87% or ~30% of the time.

PCR used 60 Vbeta primers and 13 Jbeta primers. Sequenced by immunoSEQ multiplex PCR; TCRdb stores in-frame clones only, minus some. This sample has roughly 180,000 clones, with approximately 85% found just once. Germline lookup yields CDR1 SGHNT and CDR2 YYREEE (reference sequence). V was clipped by 4 bases and J by 4 bases, with 8 bases between them. The CDR3 contains 12 residues. The chain recombines TRBV5-4 with TRBJ1-2; D call uncertain. Sequences were obtained from PBMCs. The TCR was taken from a girl between 5 and 17 years old in good health and CMV-seropositive. The CDR3 here is CASSPRGYGYTF. The CDR3 coding sequence is TGTGCCAGCAGCCCCCGGGGCTATGGCTACACCTTC.